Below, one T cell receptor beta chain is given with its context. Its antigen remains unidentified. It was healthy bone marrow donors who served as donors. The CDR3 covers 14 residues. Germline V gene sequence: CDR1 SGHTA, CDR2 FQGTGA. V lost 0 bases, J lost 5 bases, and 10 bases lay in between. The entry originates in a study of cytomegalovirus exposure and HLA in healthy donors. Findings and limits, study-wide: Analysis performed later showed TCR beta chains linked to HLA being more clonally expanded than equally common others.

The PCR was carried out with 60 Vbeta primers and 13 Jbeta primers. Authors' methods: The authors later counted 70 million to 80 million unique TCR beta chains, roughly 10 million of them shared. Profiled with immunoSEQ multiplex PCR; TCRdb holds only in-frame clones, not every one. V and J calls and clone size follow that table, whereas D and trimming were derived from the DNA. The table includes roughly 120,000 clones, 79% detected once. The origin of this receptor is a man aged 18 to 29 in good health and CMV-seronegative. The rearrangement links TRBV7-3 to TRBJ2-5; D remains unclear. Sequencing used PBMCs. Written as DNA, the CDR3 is TGTGCCAGCAGCTTAACACAGAATACGGAGACCCAGTACTTC. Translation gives CASSLTQNTETQYF.